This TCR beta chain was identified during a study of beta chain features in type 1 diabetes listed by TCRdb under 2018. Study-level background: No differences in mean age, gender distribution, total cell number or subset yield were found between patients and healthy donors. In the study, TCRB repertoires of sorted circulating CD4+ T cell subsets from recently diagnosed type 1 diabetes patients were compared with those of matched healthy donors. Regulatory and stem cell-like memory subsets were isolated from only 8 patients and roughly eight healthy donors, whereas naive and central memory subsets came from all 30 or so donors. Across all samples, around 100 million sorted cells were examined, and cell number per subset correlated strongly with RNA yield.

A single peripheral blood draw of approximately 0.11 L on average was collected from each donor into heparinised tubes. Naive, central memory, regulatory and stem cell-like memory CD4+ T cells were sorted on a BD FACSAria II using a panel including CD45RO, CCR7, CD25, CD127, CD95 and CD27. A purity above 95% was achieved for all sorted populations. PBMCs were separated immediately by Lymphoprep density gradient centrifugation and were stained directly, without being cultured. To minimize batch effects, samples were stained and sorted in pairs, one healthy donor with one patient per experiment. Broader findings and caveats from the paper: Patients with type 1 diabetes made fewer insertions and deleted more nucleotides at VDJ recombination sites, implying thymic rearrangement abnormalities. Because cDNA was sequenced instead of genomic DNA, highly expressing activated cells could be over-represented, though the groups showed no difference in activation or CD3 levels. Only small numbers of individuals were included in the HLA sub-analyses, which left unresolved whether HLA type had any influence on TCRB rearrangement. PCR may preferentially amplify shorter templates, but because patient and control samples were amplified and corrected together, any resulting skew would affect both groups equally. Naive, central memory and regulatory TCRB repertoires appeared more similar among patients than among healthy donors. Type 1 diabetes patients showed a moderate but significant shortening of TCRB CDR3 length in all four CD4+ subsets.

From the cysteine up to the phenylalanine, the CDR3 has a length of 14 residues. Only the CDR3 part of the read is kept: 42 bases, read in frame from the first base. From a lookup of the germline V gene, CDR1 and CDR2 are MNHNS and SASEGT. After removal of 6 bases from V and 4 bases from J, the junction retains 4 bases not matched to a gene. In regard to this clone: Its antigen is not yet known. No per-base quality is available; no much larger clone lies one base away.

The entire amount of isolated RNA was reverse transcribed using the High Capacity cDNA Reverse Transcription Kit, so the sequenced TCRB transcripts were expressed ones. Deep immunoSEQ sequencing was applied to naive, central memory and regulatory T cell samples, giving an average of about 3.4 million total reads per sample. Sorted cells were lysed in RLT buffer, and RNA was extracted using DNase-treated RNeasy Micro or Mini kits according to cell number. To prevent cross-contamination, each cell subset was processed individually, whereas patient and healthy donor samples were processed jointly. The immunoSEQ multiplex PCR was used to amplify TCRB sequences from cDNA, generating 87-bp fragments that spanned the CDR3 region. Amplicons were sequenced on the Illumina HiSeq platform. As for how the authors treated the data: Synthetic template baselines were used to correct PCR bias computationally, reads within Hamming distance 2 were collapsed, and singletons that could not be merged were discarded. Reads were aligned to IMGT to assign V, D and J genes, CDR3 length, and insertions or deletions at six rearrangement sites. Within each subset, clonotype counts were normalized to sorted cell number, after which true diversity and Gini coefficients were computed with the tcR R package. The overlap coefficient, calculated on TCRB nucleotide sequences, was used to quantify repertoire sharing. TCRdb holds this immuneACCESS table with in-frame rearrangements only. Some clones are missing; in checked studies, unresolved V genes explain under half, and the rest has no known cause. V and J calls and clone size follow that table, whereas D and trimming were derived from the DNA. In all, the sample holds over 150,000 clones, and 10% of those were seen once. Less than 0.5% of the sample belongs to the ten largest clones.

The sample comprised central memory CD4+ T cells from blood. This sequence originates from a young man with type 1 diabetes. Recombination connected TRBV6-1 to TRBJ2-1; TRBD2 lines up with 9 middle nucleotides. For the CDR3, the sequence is CASSVTSGYNEQFF. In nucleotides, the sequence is TGTGCCAGCAGCGTGACTAGCGGATACAATGAGCAGTTCTTC.